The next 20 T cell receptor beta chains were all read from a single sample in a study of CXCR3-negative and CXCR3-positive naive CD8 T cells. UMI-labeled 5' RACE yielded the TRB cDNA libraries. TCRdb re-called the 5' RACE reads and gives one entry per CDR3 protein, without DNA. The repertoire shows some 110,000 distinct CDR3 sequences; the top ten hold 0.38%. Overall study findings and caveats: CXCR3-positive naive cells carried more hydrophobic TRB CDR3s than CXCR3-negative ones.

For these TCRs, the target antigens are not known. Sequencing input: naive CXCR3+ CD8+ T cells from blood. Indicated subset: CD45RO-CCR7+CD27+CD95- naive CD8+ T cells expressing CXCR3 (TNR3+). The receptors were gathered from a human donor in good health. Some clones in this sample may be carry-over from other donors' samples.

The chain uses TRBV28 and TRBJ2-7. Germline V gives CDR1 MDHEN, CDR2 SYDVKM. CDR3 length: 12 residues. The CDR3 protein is CASSFLVYEQYF.

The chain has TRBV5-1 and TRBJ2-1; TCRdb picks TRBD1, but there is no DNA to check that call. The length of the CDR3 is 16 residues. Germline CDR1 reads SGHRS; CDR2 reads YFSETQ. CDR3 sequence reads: CASSLGQGSSYNEQFF. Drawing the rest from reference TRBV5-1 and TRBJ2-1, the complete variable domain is KAGVTQTPRYLIKTRGQQVTLSCSPISGHRSVSWYQQTPGQGLQFLFEYFSETQRNKGNFPGRFSGRQFSNSRSEMNVSTLELGDSALYLCASSLGQGSSYNEQFFGPGTRLTVL.

The chain's CDR3 is CASSPGTGGLFF. The J gene is TRBJ1-4, the V gene TRBV12-3 or TRBV12-4; TCRdb lists TRBD1, though no DNA is available to test this call. This CDR3 contains 12 residues.

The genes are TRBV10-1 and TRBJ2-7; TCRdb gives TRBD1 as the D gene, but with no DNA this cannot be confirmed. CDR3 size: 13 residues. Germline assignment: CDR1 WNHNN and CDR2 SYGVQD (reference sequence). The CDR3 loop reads CASSEDSRYEQYF.

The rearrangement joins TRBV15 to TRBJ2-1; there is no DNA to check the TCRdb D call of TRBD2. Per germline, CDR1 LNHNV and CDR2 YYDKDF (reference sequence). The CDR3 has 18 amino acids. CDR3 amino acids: CATSRDPAGQSSYNEQFF.

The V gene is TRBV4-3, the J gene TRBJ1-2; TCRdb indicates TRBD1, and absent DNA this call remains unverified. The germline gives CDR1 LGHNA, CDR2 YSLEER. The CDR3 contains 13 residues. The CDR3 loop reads CASSQEQGDGYTF.

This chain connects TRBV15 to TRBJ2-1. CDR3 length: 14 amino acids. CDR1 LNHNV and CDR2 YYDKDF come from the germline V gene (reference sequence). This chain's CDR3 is CATSRVLGSFEQFF.

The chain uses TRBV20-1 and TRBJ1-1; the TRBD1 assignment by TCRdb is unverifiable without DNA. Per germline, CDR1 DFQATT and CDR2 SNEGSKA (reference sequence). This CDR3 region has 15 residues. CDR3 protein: CSARDFTGEIAEAFF.

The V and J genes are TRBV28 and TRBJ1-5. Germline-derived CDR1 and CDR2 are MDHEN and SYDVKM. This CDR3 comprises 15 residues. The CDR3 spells CASSFPAGNNQPQHF.

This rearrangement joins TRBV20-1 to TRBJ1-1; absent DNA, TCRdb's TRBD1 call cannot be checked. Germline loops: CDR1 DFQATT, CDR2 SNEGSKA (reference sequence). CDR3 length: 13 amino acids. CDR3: CSARQGLGTEAFF.

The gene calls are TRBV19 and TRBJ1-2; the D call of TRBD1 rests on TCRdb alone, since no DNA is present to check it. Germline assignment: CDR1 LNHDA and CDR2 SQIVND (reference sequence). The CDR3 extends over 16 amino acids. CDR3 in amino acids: CASSIPREQGYYGYTF. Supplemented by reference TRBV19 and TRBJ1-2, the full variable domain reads DGGITQSPKYLFRKEGQNVTLSCEQNLNHDAMYWYRQDPGQGLRLIYYSQIVNDFQKGDIAEGYSVSREKKESFPLTVTSAQKNPTAFYLCASSIPREQGYYGYTFGSGTRLTVV.

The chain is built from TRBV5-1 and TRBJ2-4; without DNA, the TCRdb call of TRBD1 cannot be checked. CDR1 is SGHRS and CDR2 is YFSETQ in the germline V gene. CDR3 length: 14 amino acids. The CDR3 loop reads CASSPGQAKNIQYF. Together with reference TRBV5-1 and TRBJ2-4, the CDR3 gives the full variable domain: KAGVTQTPRYLIKTRGQQVTLSCSPISGHRSVSWYQQTPGQGLQFLFEYFSETQRNKGNFPGRFSGRQFSNSRSEMNVSTLELGDSALYLCASSPGQAKNIQYFGAGTRLSVL.

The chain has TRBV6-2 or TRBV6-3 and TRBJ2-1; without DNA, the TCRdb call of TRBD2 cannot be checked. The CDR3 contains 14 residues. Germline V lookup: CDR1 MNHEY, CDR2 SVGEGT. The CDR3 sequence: CASRQIGLGNEQFF.

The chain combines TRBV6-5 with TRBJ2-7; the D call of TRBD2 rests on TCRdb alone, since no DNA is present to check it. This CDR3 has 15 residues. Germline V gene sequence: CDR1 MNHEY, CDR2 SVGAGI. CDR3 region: CASSTLSGSMYEQYF.

CDR3 amino acids: CASSLAPGLAGGRETQYF. The chain employs TRBV7-2 and TRBJ2-5; TCRdb designates TRBD2, a call that cannot be tested without DNA. Germline CDR1 SGHTA, CDR2 FQGNSA. The CDR3 runs to 18 residues.

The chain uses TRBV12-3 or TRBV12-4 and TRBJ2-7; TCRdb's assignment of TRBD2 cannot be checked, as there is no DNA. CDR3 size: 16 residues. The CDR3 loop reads CASSALHWDSIYEQYF.

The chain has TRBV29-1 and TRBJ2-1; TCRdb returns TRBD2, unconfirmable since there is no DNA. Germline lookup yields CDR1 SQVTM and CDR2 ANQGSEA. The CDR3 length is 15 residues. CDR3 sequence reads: CSVAGVLASYNEQFF.

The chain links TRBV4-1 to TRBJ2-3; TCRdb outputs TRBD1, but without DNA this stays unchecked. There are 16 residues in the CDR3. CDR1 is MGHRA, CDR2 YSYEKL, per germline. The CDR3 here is CASSQGEGGSTDTQYF.

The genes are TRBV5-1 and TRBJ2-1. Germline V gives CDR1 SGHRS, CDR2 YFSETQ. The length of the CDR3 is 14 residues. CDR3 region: CASSSDNRYNEQFF. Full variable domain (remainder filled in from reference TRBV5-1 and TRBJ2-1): KAGVTQTPRYLIKTRGQQVTLSCSPISGHRSVSWYQQTPGQGLQFLFEYFSETQRNKGNFPGRFSGRQFSNSRSEMNVSTLELGDSALYLCASSSDNRYNEQFFGPGTRLTVL.

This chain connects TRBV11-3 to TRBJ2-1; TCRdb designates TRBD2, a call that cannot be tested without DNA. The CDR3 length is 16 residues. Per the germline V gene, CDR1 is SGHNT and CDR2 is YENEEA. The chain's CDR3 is CASSPRSVGRSDEQFF. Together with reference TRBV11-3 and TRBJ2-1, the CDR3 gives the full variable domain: EAGVVQSPRYKIIEKKQPVAFWCNPISGHNTLYWYLQNLGQGPELLIRYENEEAVDDSQLPKDRFSAERLKGVDSTLKIQPAELGDSAVYLCASSPRSVGRSDEQFFGPGTRLTVL.